Each of the 18 T cell receptor beta chains below was sequenced from the same sample in a study of T cell changes during pregnancy in multiple sclerosis. Sequencing was performed with immunoSEQ multiplex PCR; in TCRdb, only in-frame clones are kept and a portion is missing. The data contain tens of thousands of clones, about 91% of them singletons. Sample: CD4+ T cells from peripheral blood mononuclear cells, taken in the third trimester of pregnancy. These receptors were obtained from a female donor in good health, enrolled as a control in a pregnancy study.

V usage is TRBV9 and J usage is TRBJ2-5, with TRBD2 identical over 9 bases. Unmatched junction bases numbered 13, after V lost 4 bases and J lost 3 bases. The CDR3 length is 17 residues. CDR1 and CDR2 (germline): SGDLS, YYNGEE. The CDR3 coding sequence is TGTGCCAGCAGCCCCCGACAGGGCGGGGGGGCAGAAGAGACCCAGTACTTC. Encoded protein: CASSPRQGGGAEETQYF.

The genes are TRBV5-1 and TRBJ1-1, with D possibly matching TRBD1 (5 bases). Germline V gives CDR1 SGHRS, CDR2 YFSETQ. The CDR3 runs 14 residues. The ends were cut back, 0 bases at V and 4 bases at J, with 10 bases in the middle. The CDR3, as DNA: TGCGCCAGCAGCTTGGCCCATGGGGCCACTGAAGCTTTCTTT. Its protein is CASSLAHGATEAFF.

The chain couples TRBV30 to TRBJ1-1; TRBD1 aligns across 7 bases. The germline V gene encodes CDR1 GTSNPN and CDR2 SVGIG (reference sequence). The V and J ends lost 5 bases and 3 bases, in that order; junction bases with no gene match: 9. There are 14 residues in the CDR3. The CDR3: CAWGTVDWDTEAFF. In DNA, the CDR3 is TGTGCCTGGGGGACAGTCGATTGGGACACTGAAGCTTTCTTT.

The rearrangement uses TRBV27 and TRBJ2-1; 8 bases map to TRBD1. Germline loops: CDR1 MNHEY, CDR2 SMNVEV (reference sequence). The V and J ends lost 4 bases and 2 bases, in that order; junction bases with no gene match: 10. The CDR3 has 17 amino acids. CDR3: CASSWGLDRGAYNEQFF. The DNA of the CDR3 is TGTGCCAGCAGTTGGGGGCTTGACAGGGGAGCCTACAATGAGCAGTTCTTC.

The rearrangement joins TRBV5-4 to TRBJ2-1; perhaps TRBD2 as D (5 bases). Germline loops: CDR1 SGHNT, CDR2 YYREEE (reference sequence). The CDR3 is 14 amino acids. V was trimmed by 0 bases and J by 4 bases, leaving 8 bases between them. The CDR3 region is CASSLERFYNEQFF. CDR3 nucleotides: TGTGCCAGCAGCTTGGAGCGGTTTTACAATGAGCAGTTCTTC.

The chain employs TRBV18 and TRBJ1-1; the D gene is possibly TRBD1 (6 bases). The CDR3 runs to 15 residues. Germline V CDR1 and CDR2: KGHSH, LQKENI. Deletions cut 2 bases from V and 5 bases from J, with 15 bases between. CDR3 nucleotides: TGTGCCAGCTCACCAAGCAAGTCAGGGGTGACTGAAGCTTTCTTT. It translates to CASSPSKSGVTEAFF.

This clone was counted between two and nine times. The rearrangement joins TRBV7-2 to TRBJ1-2; D not certain. V was shortened by 1 base and J by 4 bases, with 10 bases between the two germline ends. CDR1 is SGHTA and CDR2 is FQGNSA in the germline V gene. The CDR3 covers 14 residues. The CDR3 here is CASSLERGGYGYTF. CDR3 DNA sequence: TGTGCCAGCAGCTTAGAACGGGGAGGCTATGGCTACACCTTC. The variable domain in full, completed from reference TRBV7-2 and TRBJ1-2, reads GAGVSQSPSNKVTEKGKDVELRCDPISGHTALYWYRQSLGQGLEFLIYFQGNSAPDKSGLPSDRFSAERTGGSVSTLTIQRTQQEDSAVYLCASSLERGGYGYTFGSGTRLTVV.

This chain uses TRBV10-3 with TRBJ2-3, with D maybe TRBD2 (6 bases). The CDR3 runs 14 residues. Germline V gene data show CDR1 as ENHRY and CDR2 as SYGVKD. The V end lost 7 bases, the J end lost 0 bases, and 11 bases lay between the germline ends. CDR3 DNA: TGTGCCATCACCGGGACTGCTAGCACAGATACGCAGTATTTT. Its translation: CAITGTASTDTQYF.

This sequence joins TRBV19 and TRBJ1-1, with TRBD1 matching 8 bases. CDR3 length: 12 amino acids. The germline V gene encodes CDR1 LNHDA and CDR2 SQIVND (reference sequence). V gave up 4 bases and J gave up 5 bases; unmatched junction bases: 0. CDR3 coding DNA: TGTGCCAGTAGTAGGACAGGGACTGAAGCTTTCTTT. This sequence encodes CASSRTGTEAFF.

The chain uses TRBV27 and TRBJ2-2; no clear D gene. Germline V gene sequence: CDR1 MNHEY, CDR2 SMNVEV (reference sequence). The CDR3 sequence is 12 residues long. Deletions cut 5 bases from V and 8 bases from J, with 9 bases between. CDR3 DNA: TGTGCCAGCAGTCACCACAAGGGGGAGCTGTTTTTT. Translation gives CASSHHKGELFF.

The V call is TRBV7-9, the J call TRBJ1-2; 7 positions agree with TRBD1. The CDR3 spans 14 residues. Trimming cost V 7 bases and J 8 bases; bases outside gene matches: 13. Germline-derived CDR1 and CDR2 are SEHNR and FQNEAQ (reference sequence). CDR3 sequence: CASTNTGEVNGYTF. CDR3 nucleotides: TGTGCCAGCACCAATACAGGGGAGGTGAACGGCTACACCTTC.

The J gene is TRBJ1-1, the V gene TRBV5-4; the D gene is possibly TRBD1 (6 bases). The CDR3 length is 14 residues. Trimming removed 6 bases at V and 2 bases at J, with 14 bases between. Germline V gives CDR1 SGHNT, CDR2 YYREEE (reference sequence). CDR3 nucleotides: TGTGCCAGCATCCCGGACAGCCGTAACACTGAAGCTTTCTTT. Translating gives CASIPDSRNTEAFF.

This sequence joins TRBV30 and TRBJ2-7; D remains unclear. Germline V gene lookup returns CDR1 GTSNPN and CDR2 SVGIG (reference sequence). CDR3 length equals 11 residues. The ends were cut back, 4 bases at V and 2 bases at J, with 6 bases in the middle. The DNA for the CDR3 is TGTGCCTGGACTTCTACCTACGAGCAGTACTTC. This sequence encodes CAWTSTYEQYF.

This chain uses TRBV5-1 with TRBJ1-6; no firm D call. The germline V and J ends were trimmed by 3 bases and 10 bases, with 14 bases remaining between them. This CDR3 comprises 14 residues. Germline CDR1 SGHRS, CDR2 YFSETQ. CDR3 loop: CASSSDLTSSPLHF. CDR3 bases: TGCGCCAGCAGCTCCGACCTTACTAGCTCACCCCTCCACTTT.

As DNA, the CDR3 is TGTGCCAGCAGCTTAGATGCAGGCGACACCGGGGAGCTGTTTTTT. Its protein is CASSLDAGDTGELFF. The V call is TRBV7-9, the J call TRBJ2-2; D remains ambiguous. There are 15 residues in the CDR3. The germline CDR1 and CDR2 sequences are SEHNR and FQNEAQ (reference sequence). V shed 1 base and J shed 3 bases, with 9 bases lying between them.

The V and J genes are TRBV29-1 and TRBJ1-2; 10 bases line up with TRBD1. The CDR3 extends over 13 amino acids. The germline V gene encodes CDR1 SQVTM and CDR2 ANQGSEA. V lost 4 bases, J lost 8 bases, and 7 bases stayed unmatched. CDR3 in DNA: TGCAGCGTTGTTTGGACAGGGGGTGTAGGCTACACCTTC. It encodes CSVVWTGGVGYTF.

This clone was observed a single time. The chain couples TRBV7-2 to TRBJ2-3, with D unclear. The length of the CDR3 is 13 residues. Trimming left V 3 bases short and J 6 bases short, with 10 bases between. Looked up from germline, CDR1 is SGHTA and CDR2 is FQGNSA. The CDR3 region has the DNA TGTGCCAGCAGCTTTTCCATACAGGATACGCAGTATTTT. This translates into CASSFSIQDTQYF. Full variable domain (remainder filled in from reference TRBV7-2 and TRBJ2-3): GAGVSQSPSNKVTEKGKDVELRCDPISGHTALYWYRQSLGQGLEFLIYFQGNSAPDKSGLPSDRFSAERTGGSVSTLTIQRTQQEDSAVYLCASSFSIQDTQYFGPGTRLTVL.

The chain combines TRBV4-2 with TRBJ1-4; D is possibly TRBD1 (5 bases). Germline V gene lookup returns CDR1 LGHNA and CDR2 YNFKEQ. This CDR3 spans 15 amino acids. V gave up 0 bases and J gave up 7 bases, with 12 bases separating them. The CDR3 spells CASSQDLGGGEKLFF. The CDR3 DNA reads TGTGCCAGCAGCCAAGATCTGGGGGGGGGTGAAAAACTGTTTTTT.